Listed here are 6 T cell receptor beta chains from one sample, sequenced in a study of T cell responses to AZD1222 COVID-19 vaccine. Measured with immunoSEQ multiplex PCR; TCRdb has only the in-frame clones, and not every one. The sample contains just over 150,000 clones, less than 95% of which appear only once. The starting material was peripheral blood, obtained on day 0 of AZD1222 vaccination. The receptors derive from an adult in good health.

The chain employs TRBV15 and TRBJ1-2; D is possibly TRBD1 (5 bases). Trimming took 0 bases from V and 6 from J, leaving 11 bases between them. This CDR3 comprises 14 residues. CDR1 LNHNV and CDR2 YYDKDF come from the germline V gene (reference sequence). This CDR3 is CATSRDPRDDGYTF. The CDR3 DNA reads as TGTGCCACCAGCAGAGATCCCAGGGATGATGGCTACACCTTC.

The V and J genes are TRBV10-3 and TRBJ2-2; the D is unclear. The CDR3 is 14 amino acids. V shed 6 bases and J shed 5 bases, with 13 bases lying between them. CDR1 ENHRY and CDR2 SYGVKD come from the germline V gene. The CDR3 is CAIRGDAETGELFF. DNA of the CDR3: TGTGCCATCAGGGGTGATGCAGAAACCGGGGAGCTGTTTTTT.

The chain combines TRBV23-1 with TRBJ2-7; possible D gene TRBD1, 6 bases. TRBV23-1 is designated an ORF whose function remains uncertain. This CDR3 spans 17 amino acids. The ends were cut back, 2 bases at V and 1 base at J, with 18 bases in the middle. The CDR3 reads CASSQAGGGAESYEQYF. The CDR3 DNA reads TGCGCCAGCAGTCAAGCTGGGGGCGGCGCGGAGTCCTACGAGCAGTACTTC.

The gene calls are TRBV4-1 and TRBJ2-7, with D perhaps TRBD2 (6 bases). The CDR3 sequence is 15 residues long. Germline CDR1 is MGHRA and CDR2 is YSYEKL. V lost 2 bases to trimming and J lost 3 bases, with 14 bases between them. CDR3 residues: CASSQPGEARYEQYF. CDR3 in DNA: TGCGCCAGCAGCCAACCGGGGGAGGCCCGCTACGAGCAGTACTTC.

The chain couples TRBV7-8 to TRBJ1-6, with 9 bases fitting TRBD1. This CDR3 contains 14 residues. V shed 4 bases and J 9 bases; nucleotides not matched to a gene: 4. CDR1 is SGHVS and CDR2 is FQNEAQ in the germline V gene. CDR3 nucleotides: TGTGCCAGCAGCTCCACAGGGGGCTTTTCACCCCTCCACTTT. Encoded protein: CASSSTGGFSPLHF.

J is TRBJ1-1 and V is TRBV7-9; D unclear. V was shortened by 6 bases and J by 3 bases, with 8 bases between the two germline ends. Germline lookup yields CDR1 SEHNR and CDR2 FQNEAQ (reference sequence). The CDR3 is 12 residues long. CDR3 in DNA: TGTGCCAGCAGTAAAGGGTACACTGAAGCTTTCTTT. Amino acids: CASSKGYTEAFF. The variable domain in full, completed from reference TRBV7-9 and TRBJ1-1, reads DTGVSQNPRHKITKRGQNVTFRCDPISEHNRLYWYRQTLGQGPEFLTYFQNEAQLEKSRLLSDRFSAERPKGSFSTLEIQRTEQGDSAMYLCASSKGYTEAFFGQGTRLTVV.